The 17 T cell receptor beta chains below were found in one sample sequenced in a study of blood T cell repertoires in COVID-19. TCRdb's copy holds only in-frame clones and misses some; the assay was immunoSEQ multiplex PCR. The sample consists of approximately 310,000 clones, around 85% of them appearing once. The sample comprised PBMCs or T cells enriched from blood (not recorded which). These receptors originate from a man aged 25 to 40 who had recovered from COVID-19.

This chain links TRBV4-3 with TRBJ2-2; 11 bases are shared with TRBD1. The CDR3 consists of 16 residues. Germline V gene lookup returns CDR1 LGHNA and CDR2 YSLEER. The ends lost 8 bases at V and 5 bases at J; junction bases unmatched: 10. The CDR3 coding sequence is TGCGCCAGCCGGTTGGGACAGGGGGTGGGTACCGGGGAGCTGTTTTTT. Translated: CASRLGQGVGTGELFF.

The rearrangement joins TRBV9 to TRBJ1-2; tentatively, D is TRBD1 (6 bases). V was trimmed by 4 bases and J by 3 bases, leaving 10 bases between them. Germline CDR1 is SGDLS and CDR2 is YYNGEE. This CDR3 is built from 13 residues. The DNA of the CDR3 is TGTGCCAGCAGCCTGGACAGAGACTATGGCTACACCTTC. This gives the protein CASSLDRDYGYTF.

CDR3 coding DNA: TGTGCCAGCAACTCCCCACCACAGGGGGTCGGGGAGACCCAGTACTTC. Protein product: CASNSPPQGVGETQYF. The gene calls are TRBV5-6 and TRBJ2-5; 8 nucleotides line up with TRBD1. V gave up 6 bases and J gave up 5 bases; unmatched junction bases: 15. From germline, CDR1 is SGHDT and CDR2 YYEEEE. CDR3 size: 16 residues.

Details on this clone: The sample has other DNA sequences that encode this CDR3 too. The CDR3 region has the DNA TGTGCCAGCTCACCAGGACAGACAGATACGCAGTATTTT. Its protein is CASSPGQTDTQYF. The chain couples TRBV18 to TRBJ2-3; D is possibly TRBD1 (6 bases). Trimming left V 2 bases short and J 3 bases short, with 6 bases between. CDR1 is KGHSH and CDR2 is LQKENI in the germline V gene. The CDR3 is 13 amino acids.

In nucleotides, the CDR3 is TGTGCCAGTAAACCGCAGGGAAGCAATCAGCCCCAGCATTTT. It encodes CASKPQGSNQPQHF. V usage is TRBV19 and J usage is TRBJ1-5, with D tentatively TRBD1 (5 bases). Looked up from germline, CDR1 is LNHDA and CDR2 is SQIVND (reference sequence). The CDR3 consists of 14 residues. The V end lost 7 bases, the J end lost 1 base, and 11 bases lay between the germline ends.

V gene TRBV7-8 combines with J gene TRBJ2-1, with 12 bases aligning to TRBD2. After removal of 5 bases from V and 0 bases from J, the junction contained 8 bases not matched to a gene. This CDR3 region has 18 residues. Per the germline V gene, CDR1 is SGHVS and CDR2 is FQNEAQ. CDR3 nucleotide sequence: TGTGCCAGCAGCCCCAGGACTAGCGGGATGAGCTCCTACAATGAGCAGTTCTTC. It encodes CASSPRTSGMSSYNEQFF. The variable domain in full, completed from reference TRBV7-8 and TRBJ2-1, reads GAGVSQSPRYKVAKRGQDVALRCDPISGHVSLFWYQQALGQGPEFLTYFQNEAQLDKSGLPSDRFFAERPEGSVSTLKIQRTQQEDSAVYLCASSPRTSGMSSYNEQFFGPGTRLTVL.

CDR3 DNA: TGTGCCAGTAGTATGTGGGGGACAAAGGTCGCTAAGCATGAGCAGTTCTTC. It yields the protein CASSMWGTKVAKHEQFF. This rearrangement joins TRBV19 to TRBJ2-1, with a possible D match to TRBD1 (6 bases). The CDR3 runs to 17 residues. V was clipped by 3 bases and J by 8 bases, with 23 bases between them. Per germline, CDR1 LNHDA and CDR2 SQIVND (reference sequence).

CDR3: CASSLDNKYYEQYF. The CDR3 region has the DNA TGCGCCAGCAGCTTGGACAACAAATACTACGAGCAGTACTTC. The V call is TRBV5-1, the J call TRBJ2-7; D ambiguous. The CDR3 covers 14 residues. The germline CDR1 and CDR2 sequences are SGHRS and YFSETQ. V dropped 0 bases and J dropped 3 bases, with 10 bases sitting between them.

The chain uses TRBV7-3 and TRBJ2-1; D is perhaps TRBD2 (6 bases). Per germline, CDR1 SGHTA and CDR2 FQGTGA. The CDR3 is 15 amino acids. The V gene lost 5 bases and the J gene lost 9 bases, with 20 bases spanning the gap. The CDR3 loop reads CASSRPGEGRGEQFF. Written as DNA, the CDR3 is TGTGCCAGCAGCCGACCGGGGGAAGGGCGGGGTGAGCAGTTCTTC. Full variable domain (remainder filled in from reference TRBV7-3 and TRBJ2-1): GAGVSQTPSNKVTEKGKYVELRCDPISGHTALYWYRQSLGQGPEFLIYFQGTGAADDSGLPNDRFFAVRPEGSVSTLKIQRTERGDSAVYLCASSRPGEGRGEQFFGPGTRLTVL.

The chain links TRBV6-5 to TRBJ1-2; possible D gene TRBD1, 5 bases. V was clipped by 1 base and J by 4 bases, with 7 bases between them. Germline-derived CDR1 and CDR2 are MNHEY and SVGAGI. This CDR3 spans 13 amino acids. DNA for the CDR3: TGTGCCAGCAGTTACTTGGGGGGCTATGGCTACACCTTC. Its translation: CASSYLGGYGYTF.

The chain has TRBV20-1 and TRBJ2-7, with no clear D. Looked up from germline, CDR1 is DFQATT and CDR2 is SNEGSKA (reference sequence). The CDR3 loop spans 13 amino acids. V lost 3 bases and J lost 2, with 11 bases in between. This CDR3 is CSASAPGPYEQYF. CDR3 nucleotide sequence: TGCAGTGCTAGTGCCCCAGGTCCCTACGAGCAGTACTTC.

The CDR3 nucleotides read TGTGCCAGCAGCTTGGGTGTGGGACAGGCGAACTATGGCTACACCTTC. It translates to CASSLGVGQANYGYTF. This chain uses TRBV5-6 with TRBJ1-2; 8 positions match TRBD1. The germline CDR1 and CDR2 sequences are SGHDT and YYEEEE. Trimming cost V 0 bases and J 2 bases; bases outside gene matches: 6. The CDR3 runs to 16 residues.

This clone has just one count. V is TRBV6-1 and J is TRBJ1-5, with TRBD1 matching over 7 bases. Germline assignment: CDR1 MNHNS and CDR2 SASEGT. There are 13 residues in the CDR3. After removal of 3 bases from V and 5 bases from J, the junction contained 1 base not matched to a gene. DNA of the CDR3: TGTGCCAGCAGTGACAGGGGGGATCAGCCCCAGCATTTT. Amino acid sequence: CASSDRGDQPQHF.

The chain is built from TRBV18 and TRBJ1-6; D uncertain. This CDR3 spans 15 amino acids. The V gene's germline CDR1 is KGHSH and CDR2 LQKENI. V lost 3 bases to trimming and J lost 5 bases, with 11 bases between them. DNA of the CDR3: TGTGCCAGCTCACCCGTACGGGTGAATAATTCACCCCTCCACTTT. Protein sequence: CASSPVRVNNSPLHF.

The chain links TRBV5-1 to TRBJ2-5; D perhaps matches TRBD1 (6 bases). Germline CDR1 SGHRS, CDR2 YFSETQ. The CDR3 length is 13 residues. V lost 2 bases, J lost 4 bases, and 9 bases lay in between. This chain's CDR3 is CASSFLGGETQYF. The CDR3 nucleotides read TGCGCCAGCAGCTTCCTAGGGGGAGAGACCCAGTACTTC.

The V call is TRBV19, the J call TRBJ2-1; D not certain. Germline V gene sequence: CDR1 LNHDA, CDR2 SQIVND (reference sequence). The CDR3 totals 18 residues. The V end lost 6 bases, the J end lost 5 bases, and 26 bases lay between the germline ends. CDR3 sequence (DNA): TGTGCCAGTAGCCCGCTTACCTACCGTTTAGCAAGAGACAATGAGCAGTTCTTC. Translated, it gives CASSPLTYRLARDNEQFF.

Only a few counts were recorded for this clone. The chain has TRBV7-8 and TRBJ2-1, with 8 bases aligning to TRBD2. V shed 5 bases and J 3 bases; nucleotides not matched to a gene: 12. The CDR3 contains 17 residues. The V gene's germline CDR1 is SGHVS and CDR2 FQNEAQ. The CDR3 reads CASSRASGGAFYNEQFF. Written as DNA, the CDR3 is TGTGCCAGCAGCCGCGCGAGCGGGGGTGCGTTCTACAATGAGCAGTTCTTC.